This TCR beta chain was retrieved from a study of long-term antiretroviral therapy in people with HIV. This was the immunoSEQ v3.0 assay at survey level. Libraries were prepared by immunoSEQ multiplex PCR; TCRdb keeps only in-frame clonotypes and omits some of them. The table lists about 16,000 clones, roughly 80% of them singletons, with 14% in the top ten. The CDR3 is 16 residues long. Germline V gene sequence: CDR1 LGHNA, CDR2 YNFKEQ. V was trimmed by 0 bases and J by 6 bases, leaving 16 bases between them. Broader study findings: Repertoires with HIV possessed tighter CDR3 length spans than those of controls.

This clone was recorded once. Its antigen is as yet unknown. The material sequenced was unsorted PBMCs, taken 1.5 years before starting antiretroviral therapy. This sequence joins TRBV4-2 and TRBJ2-3; D perhaps matches TRBD2 (7 bases). This TCR was sampled from a woman in her forties or fifties with HIV. CDR3 in amino acids: CASSQDYRGARDTQYF. CDR3 coding DNA: TGTGCCAGCAGCCAAGATTATCGGGGGGCAAGGGATACGCAGTATTTT.